Listed here are 9 T cell receptor beta chains from one sample, sequenced in a study of OX40 agonist ivuxolimab in advanced cancers. Assay: immunoSEQ multiplex PCR; the TCRdb copy retains only in-frame clones and omits some. The table lists about 100,000 clones, 85% to 95% of them singletons. Sequenced material: CD4+ or CD8+ T cells sorted from blood, taken in a trial of the OX40 agonist ivuxolimab. The receptors come from an adult with an advanced solid tumor such as melanoma, head and neck, liver or kidney cancer.

The chain combines TRBV11-2 with TRBJ2-1; 12 bases map to TRBD2. The CDR3 contains 17 residues. The V and J ends lost 4 bases and 1 base, in that order; junction bases with no gene match: 5. Germline V CDR1 and CDR2: SGHAT, FQNNGV. CDR3 nucleotides: TGTGCCAGCAGCTCAGGACTAGCGGGAAGGTCCTACAATGAGCAGTTCTTC. It codes for CASSSGLAGRSYNEQFF.

The chain uses TRBV10-3 and TRBJ1-5, with unresolved D. The CDR3 is 12 residues long. Trimming shortened V by 2 bases and J by 6 bases, and 5 bases separated the two germline ends. Germline CDR1 reads ENHRY; CDR2 reads SYGVKD. The CDR3 nucleotides are TGTGCCATCAGTGAGGAGAGTCAGCCCCAGCATTTT. It translates to CAISEESQPQHF.

The V call is TRBV6-5, the J call TRBJ1-1; D is unclear. The CDR3 length is 14 residues. V lost 4 bases and J 2 bases, leaving 11 bases between the germline ends. Per the germline V gene, CDR1 is MNHEY and CDR2 is SVGAGI. CDR3 sequence: CASSLNQVNTEAFF. CDR3 DNA sequence: TGTGCCAGCAGTTTGAATCAGGTAAACACTGAAGCTTTCTTT.

The chain employs TRBV11-2 and TRBJ2-1; TRBD2 agrees at 8 bases. Unmatched junction bases numbered 11, after V lost 1 base and J lost 0 bases. The CDR3 has 19 amino acids. From germline, CDR1 is SGHAT and CDR2 FQNNGV. In nucleotides, the CDR3 is TGTGCCAGCAGCTTAGGGCTGGCGGGAGGTTGGAGCTCCTACAATGAGCAGTTCTTC. As protein: CASSLGLAGGWSSYNEQFF.

The rearrangement uses TRBV11-3 and TRBJ2-2; D is perhaps TRBD1 (5 bases). Between the trimmed V and J ends, which lost 2 bases and 5 bases, there was a span of 9 bases. Germline V gives CDR1 SGHNT, CDR2 YENEEA. The CDR3 has 14 residues. As DNA, the CDR3 is TGTGCCAGCAGCTTATCGACAGTTACCGGGGAGCTGTTTTTT. Its translation: CASSLSTVTGELFF. Variable domain in full (rest from reference TRBV11-3 and TRBJ2-2): EAGVVQSPRYKIIEKKQPVAFWCNPISGHNTLYWYLQNLGQGPELLIRYENEEAVDDSQLPKDRFSAERLKGVDSTLKIQPAELGDSAVYLCASSLSTVTGELFFGEGSRLTVL.

The rearrangement uses TRBV6-6 and TRBJ2-7, with 12 bases matching TRBD2. Germline V gene sequence: CDR1 MNHNY, CDR2 SVGAGI (reference sequence). With 0 bases clipped from V and 4 bases from J, the junction kept 4 bases outside the gene matches. This CDR3 contains 16 residues. The CDR3 DNA reads TGTGCCAGCAGTTACTCGACCCTAGCGGGAGGGTACGAGCAGTACTTC. Translated: CASSYSTLAGGYEQYF.

This chain joins TRBV9 and TRBJ2-3, with TRBD2 matching 9 bases. CDR1 and CDR2 from the germline V gene are SGDLS and YYNGEE. The CDR3 is 15 amino acids. The J segment lost 6 bases and the V segment lost 3 bases, leaving 8 bases of the junction unmatched. The chain's CDR3 is CASSASRREGDTQYF. The CDR3 coding sequence is TGTGCCAGCAGCGCTTCTCGGCGGGAGGGTGATACGCAGTATTTT.

The V gene is TRBV5-1, the J gene TRBJ2-2, with a possible D match to TRBD1 (5 bases). Germline CDR1 and CDR2: SGHRS and YFSETQ. Trimming stripped 1 base from V and 5 bases from J, with 12 bases between. The CDR3 loop spans 15 amino acids. The CDR3 DNA sequence: TGCGCCAGCAGCTTGCGTCCAGGGCTAACCGGGGAGCTGTTTTTT. It encodes CASSLRPGLTGELFF. The full variable domain, with the rest looked up from reference TRBV5-1 and TRBJ2-2, is KAGVTQTPRYLIKTRGQQVTLSCSPISGHRSVSWYQQTPGQGLQFLFEYFSETQRNKGNFPGRFSGRQFSNSRSEMNVSTLELGDSALYLCASSLRPGLTGELFFGEGSRLTVL.

V gene TRBV2 combines with J gene TRBJ2-5; weak D call: TRBD2 (6 bases). Trimming pared 10 bases from V and 5 bases from J, leaving 14 bases between. The CDR3 is 12 residues long. Germline loops: CDR1 SNHLY, CDR2 FYNNEI. CDR3 nucleotides: TGTGCCACAGGGCGGGGACCGGAGACCCAGTACTTC. Translation gives CATGRGPETQYF.